The present T cell receptor beta chain was sequenced within a study of blood T cell repertoires in COVID-19. Study background: Samples taken during acute and convalescent COVID-19 were collected in the United States, Italy and Spain. From T cells, B-cell-depleted T cells, or PBMCs came the material, which was cDNA or gDNA.

The V and J ends lost 3 bases and 4 bases, in that order; junction bases with no gene match: 10. CDR1 is KGHSH, CDR2 LQKENI, per germline. This CDR3 region has 16 residues. Under the authors' procedure: Amplified reference gene primers provided the basis for estimating nucleated cell counts. The protocol was immunoSEQ multiplex PCR, while the TCRdb copy is restricted to in-frame clones and leaves out a portion. Clone size and V and J calls were adopted from that table, with D and trimming inferred from the DNA. This table holds about 250,000 clones, about 80% found once. In this sample, this clone turned up once.

Sequences were obtained from peripheral blood. This TCR derives from a man older than 75 with acute or convalescent COVID-19. The chain couples TRBV18 to TRBJ2-5; 8 bases agree with TRBD1. CDR3 bases: TGTGCCAGCTCACCCGGACAGGGATCGCAGCTAGAGACCCAGTACTTC. This codes for CASSPGQGSQLETQYF. The full variable domain, its missing parts supplied by reference TRBV18 and TRBJ2-5, is NAGVMQNPRHLVRRRGQEARLRCSPMKGHSHVYWYRQLPEEGLKFMVYLQKENIIDESGMPKERFSAEFPKEGPSILRIQQVVRGDSAAYFCASSPGQGSQLETQYFGPGTRLLVL.